This entry lists 11 T cell receptor beta chains sequenced from one sample in a study of CD8+ T cells in alopecia areata. Sequencing relied on a cDNA template that was reverse transcribed from extracted RNA. Repertoires were generated with immunoSEQ multiplex PCR, while TCRdb's copy carries only in-frame clones and drops some. The sample lists 110,000 to 150,000 clones; less than 70% were seen once. Treatment: oral pan-JAK inhibitor, 5-10 mg twice daily. The sequences come from CD8+ T cells sorted from blood, collected at week 4, from a patient treated with tofacitinib. These receptors all stem from a human donor with alopecia areata.

The chain couples TRBV6-5 to TRBJ1-5; a weak D match, TRBD1 (5 bases). This CDR3 region has 13 residues. CDR1 and CDR2 (germline): MNHEY, SVGAGI. Trimming took 0 bases from V and 9 from J, leaving 9 bases between them. The DNA for the CDR3 is TGTGCCAGCAGTTACTCCAGGGAGTCGCCCCAGCATTTT. Protein product: CASSYSRESPQHF.

The V gene is TRBV7-9, the J gene TRBJ2-6; D ambiguous. The CDR3 loop spans 14 amino acids. V lost 4 bases, J lost 4 bases, and 8 bases lay in between. Per germline, CDR1 SEHNR and CDR2 FQNEAQ (reference sequence). CDR3 sequence reads: CASSSPRGANVLTF. The DNA for the CDR3 is TGTGCCAGCAGCTCCCCGAGGGGGGCCAACGTCCTGACTTTC.

V usage is TRBV29-1 and J usage is TRBJ2-2; no reliable D call. The germline V gene has CDR1 SQVTM and CDR2 ANQGSEA. The CDR3 sequence is 11 residues long. The germline V and J ends were trimmed by 4 bases and 3 bases, with 3 bases remaining between them. In DNA, the CDR3 is TGCAGCGTTGTATACACCGGGGAGCTGTTTTTT. Translated: CSVVYTGELFF.

This rearrangement joins TRBV27 to TRBJ2-7, with D perhaps matching TRBD1 or TRBD2 (5 bases each). Germline V gene data show CDR1 as MNHEY and CDR2 as SMNVEV (reference sequence). The CDR3 spans 17 residues. Deletions cut 4 bases from V and 4 bases from J, with 23 bases between. The CDR3 sequence is CASSSRPGPPVGYEQYF. CDR3 DNA: TGTGCCAGCAGTTCAAGACCGGGGCCTCCCGTCGGGTACGAGCAGTACTTC.

This clone was observed a few times. DNA for the CDR3: TGTGCCAGCAGCTTTATCGAAACCTACGAGCAGTACTTC. Encoded protein: CASSFIETYEQYF. V and J are TRBV5-6 and TRBJ2-7; no definite D call. V was pared by 2 bases and J by 2 bases, with 8 bases between. There are 13 residues in the CDR3. Germline CDR1 SGHDT, CDR2 YYEEEE.

The sample holds one count of this clone. The chain combines TRBV7-9 with TRBJ2-3, with TRBD1 as a possible D gene (6 bases). From germline, CDR1 is SEHNR and CDR2 FQNEAQ (reference sequence). V was shortened by 1 base and J by 2 bases, with 10 bases between the two germline ends. This CDR3 comprises 15 residues. Written as DNA, the CDR3 is TGTGCCAGCAGCTTAGGACAGGCTCACACAGATACGCAGTATTTT. Its translation: CASSLGQAHTDTQYF.

The chain links TRBV11-2 to TRBJ1-1, with no clear D. Germline V lookup: CDR1 SGHAT, CDR2 FQNNGV. There are 13 residues in the CDR3. The V end was cut by 0 bases, the J end by 5 bases, with 7 bases between. The CDR3 DNA is TGTGCCAGCAGCTTAGATCGGGGAACTGAAGCTTTCTTT. It codes for CASSLDRGTEAFF. Drawing the rest from reference TRBV11-2 and TRBJ1-1, the complete variable domain is EAGVAQSPRYKIIEKRQSVAFWCNPISGHATLYWYQQILGQGPKLLIQFQNNGVVDDSQLPKDRFSAERLKGVDSTLKIQPAKLEDSAVYLCASSLDRGTEAFFGQGTRLTVV.

This chain links TRBV29-1 with TRBJ2-3, with 8 bases fitting TRBD1. Germline V gene data show CDR1 as SQVTM and CDR2 as ANQGSEA. This CDR3 has 17 amino acids. V was clipped by 0 bases and J by 2 bases; unmatched bases: 10. The CDR3 DNA sequence: TGCAGCGTTGAAGAGGGGGCCAGGGGGCGGTTCACAGATACGCAGTATTTT. It is translated as CSVEEGARGRFTDTQYF.

This sequence joins TRBV5-4 and TRBJ2-7, with 8 bases fitting TRBD1. The CDR3 is made up of 14 amino acids. Germline V gene sequence: CDR1 SGHNT, CDR2 YYREEE (reference sequence). The V and J ends lost 0 bases and 3 bases, in that order; junction bases with no gene match: 2. This chain's CDR3 is CASSLAGQDYEQYF. The CDR3, as DNA: TGTGCCAGCAGCTTGGCGGGACAGGACTACGAGCAGTACTTC.

The V call is TRBV5-6, the J call TRBJ1-1; 8 nucleotides align to TRBD1. This CDR3 has 14 amino acids. The J segment lost 8 bases and the V segment lost 0 bases, leaving 6 bases of the junction unmatched. Germline V gives CDR1 SGHDT, CDR2 YYEEEE. The CDR3 nucleotides are TGTGCCAGCAGCTTGGCCGTGGCAGGGGGCGAAGCTTTCTTT. Amino acids: CASSLAVAGGEAFF.

The chain carries TRBV27 and TRBJ1-1; D is unclear. V gave up 3 bases and J gave up 3 bases, with 8 bases separating them. Germline V CDR1 and CDR2: MNHEY, SMNVEV (reference sequence). CDR3 size: 13 residues. In nucleotides, the CDR3 is TGTGCCAGCAGTTTCGGGGTCCACACTGAAGCTTTCTTT. It translates to CASSFGVHTEAFF.